This is a list of T cell receptor beta chains from one sample in a study of identical twins. TCRdb redid the calling of the 5' RACE reads with MiXCR, one entry per CDR3 protein. This sample has about 280,000 distinct CDR3 sequences; under 9% occur once, and the top ten carry less than 2.5%. The same data also went into a second study, on yellow fever vaccine responses in identical twins.

Sequences were obtained from memory (CD45RO+) T cells sorted from blood. Receptors originate from a woman aged 18-35 years in good health. The CDR3 runs from the conserved cysteine through the conserved F or W. The D gene is left open where the match is weak. Clone size is not always given. Where it is, it says once, few, many or a class for expanded clones.

D | J | size | V | CDR3 | DNA
NA | TRBJ2-2 | NA | TRBV7-9 | CASSFGANTGELFF | TGTGCCAGCAGCTTTGGGGCCAACACCGGGGAGCTGTTTTTT
NA | TRBJ2-1 | NA | TRBV6-2/TRBV6-3 | CASSYSGLSYNEQFF | TGTGCCAGCAGTTACTCCGGCCTATCCTACAATGAGCAGTTCTTC
TRBD2 | TRBJ2-1 | few | TRBV19 | CASSLIAGPNEQFF | TGTGCCAGTAGTCTCATAGCGGGACCCAATGAGCAGTTCTTC
TRBD2 | TRBJ2-7 | many | TRBV20-1 | CSARSSGGFYEQYF | TGCAGTGCTAGGTCTAGCGGGGGATTCTACGAGCAGTACTTC
NA | TRBJ1-1 | NA | TRBV7-2 | CASSTGGSGVTEAFF | TGTGCCAGCAGCACGGGCGGGTCGGGGGTTACTGAAGCTTTCTTT
TRBD1 | TRBJ1-6 | many | TRBV6-5 | CASSYGQGSSPLHF | TGTGCCAGCAGCTACGGACAGGGTAGTTCACCCCTCCACTTT
TRBD2 | TRBJ2-5 | NA | TRBV3-1 | CASSQGSYSGLATQYF | TGTGCCAGCAGCCAGGGGTCTTATAGCGGGTTAGCGACCCAGTACTTC
NA | TRBJ2-3 | few | TRBV27 | CASKGLSTDTQYF | TGTGCCAGCAAGGGGCTTAGCACAGATACGCAGTATTTT
NA | TRBJ2-2 | many | TRBV7-3 | CASSLQRVNTGELFF | TGTGCCAGCAGCTTACAGCGGGTTAACACCGGGGAGCTGTTTTTT
NA | TRBJ2-6 | NA | TRBV5-1 | CASSLASGGASGANVLTF | TGCGCCAGCAGCTTGGCCTCCGGGGGTGCCTCTGGGGCCAACGTCCTGACTTTC
TRBD2 | TRBJ2-1 | few | TRBV28 | CASSLLAESYNEQFF | TGTGCCAGCAGCCTACTAGCGGAGTCCTACAATGAGCAGTTCTTC
NA | TRBJ2-5 | few | TRBV5-1 | CASQGGETQYF | TGCGCCAGCCAGGGGGGAGAGACCCAGTACTTC
NA | TRBJ1-2 | many | TRBV12-3/TRBV12-4 | CASSLGPRVGYTF | TGTGCCAGCAGTTTAGGACCGCGAGTGGGCTACACCTTC
TRBD2 | TRBJ2-3 | many | TRBV7-2 | CASSVKPSGISTDTQYF | TGTGCCAGCAGCGTCAAACCTAGCGGAATAAGCACAGATACGCAGTATTTT
TRBD1 | TRBJ1-6 | NA | TRBV9 | CASSATGQTNSPLHF | TGTGCCAGCAGCGCAACGGGACAGACAAATTCACCCCTCCACTTT
TRBD2 | TRBJ2-5 | NA | TRBV20-1 | CSAFSGGAVETQYF | TGCAGTGCTTTTAGCGGGGGGGCCGTTGAGACCCAGTACTTC
TRBD2 | TRBJ2-7 | many | TRBV12-3/TRBV12-4 | CASSLQLAGIAYEQYF | TGTGCCAGCTCCCTTCAATTAGCGGGCATAGCCTACGAGCAGTACTTC
NA | TRBJ1-6 | many | TRBV12-3/TRBV12-4 | CASSSDRNSPLHF | TGTGCCAGCAGCTCGGACAGAAATTCACCCCTCCACTTT